Each of the 24 T cell receptor beta chains below was sequenced from the same sample in a study of blood T cell repertoires in COVID-19. Some clones are missing from TCRdb's copy, which holds only in-frame ones; the method was immunoSEQ multiplex PCR. Here the sample spans 40,000 or so clones, over 80% being singletons. The sample was peripheral blood. These receptors all come from a human donor in a cohort sampled during active COVID-19.

The CDR3 region is CASSLNTGGNSPLHF. CDR3 coding DNA: TGTGCCAGCAGCCTAAACACAGGGGGGAATTCACCCCTCCACTTT. The V and J genes are TRBV5-4 and TRBJ1-6; 8 nucleotides agree with TRBD1. This CDR3 region has 15 residues. With 4 bases clipped from V and 7 bases from J, the junction kept 7 bases outside the gene matches. Germline assignment: CDR1 SGHNT and CDR2 YYREEE (reference sequence). Full variable domain (rest looked up from reference TRBV5-4 and TRBJ1-6): ETGVTQSPTHLIKTRGQQVTLRCSSQSGHNTVSWYQQALGQGPQFIFQYYREEENGRGNFPPRFSGLQFPNYSSELNVNALELDDSALYLCASSLNTGGNSPLHFGNGTRLTVT.

This clone was seen a single time. V is TRBV7-7 and J is TRBJ2-5; 9 bases map to TRBD1. CDR3 length: 15 residues. V shed 4 bases, J shed 4 bases, and the junction held 7 bases outside the gene matches. Germline V gene sequence: CDR1 SSHAT, CDR2 FNYEAQ (reference sequence). The CDR3 coding sequence is TGTGCCAGCAGCTCCACAGGGGGCTTTCGAGAGACCCAGTACTTC. It encodes CASSSTGGFRETQYF.

The rearrangement joins TRBV7-2 to TRBJ2-1, with D unresolved. V was clipped by 1 base and J by 15 bases, with 16 bases between them. The germline V gene has CDR1 SGHTA and CDR2 FQGNSA. The length of the CDR3 is 13 residues. The CDR3 nucleotides read TGTGCCAGCAGCTTAGACCGACTCCTCCCCTGGTTCTTC. It specifies CASSLDRLLPWFF.

This chain joins TRBV20-1 and TRBJ1-5; the D gene is possibly TRBD1 (5 bases). The CDR3 has 11 residues. Germline V gives CDR1 DFQATT, CDR2 SNEGSKA (reference sequence). With 3 bases removed from V and 13 bases from J, the gap between germline ends came to 13 bases. The CDR3 region is CSASPDRNQHF. The CDR3 coding sequence is TGCAGTGCTAGCCCTGACAGAAATCAGCATTTT.

The rearrangement joins TRBV9 to TRBJ2-7; 7 nucleotides align to TRBD2. This CDR3 has 15 amino acids. The V and J ends lost 4 bases and 7 bases, in that order; junction bases with no gene match: 14. Germline CDR1 and CDR2: SGDLS and YYNGEE. The CDR3 reads CASSPRQPSGGEQYF. The CDR3 bases are TGTGCCAGCAGCCCTCGACAGCCTTCCGGGGGGGAGCAGTACTTC. The whole variable domain, filled in from reference TRBV9 and TRBJ2-7, reads DSGVTQTPKHLITATGQRVTLRCSPRSGDLSVYWYQQSLDQGLQFLIQYYNGEERAKGNILERFSAQQFPDLHSELNLSSLELGDSALYFCASSPRQPSGGEQYFGPGTRLTVT.

The chain couples TRBV18 to TRBJ1-1, with 10 nucleotides matching TRBD1. This CDR3 has 15 residues. CDR1 and CDR2 (germline): KGHSH, LQKENI. V lost 6 bases and J lost 1; bases outside the gene matches: 5. DNA for the CDR3: TGTGCCAGCTCTTCCCGACAGGGGGCGAACACTGAAGCTTTCTTT. This sequence encodes CASSSRQGANTEAFF. Combining the CDR3 with reference TRBV18 and TRBJ1-1 gives the whole variable domain NAGVMQNPRHLVRRRGQEARLRCSPMKGHSHVYWYRQLPEEGLKFMVYLQKENIIDESGMPKERFSAEFPKEGPSILRIQQVVRGDSAAYFCASSSRQGANTEAFFGQGTRLTVV.

The rearrangement links TRBV6-2 or TRBV6-3 to TRBJ1-6, with TRBD1 identical over 7 bases. V lost 4 bases and J lost 7; bases outside the gene matches: 4. Germline assignment: CDR1 MNHEY and CDR2 SVGEGT. CDR3 size: 14 residues. CDR3 in amino acids: CASSFADRNSPLHF. CDR3 nucleotide sequence: TGTGCCAGCAGTTTCGCGGACAGGAATTCACCCCTCCACTTT.

The chain employs TRBV7-9 and TRBJ2-5; TRBD1 aligns across 11 bases. Trimming at V came to 0 bases and at J to 4 bases, leaving 1 base not matched to a gene. The germline V gene encodes CDR1 SEHNR and CDR2 FQNEAQ (reference sequence). The CDR3 loop spans 15 amino acids. The CDR3 DNA is TGTGCCAGCAGCTTAGCGGGACAGGGGGGAGAGACCCAGTACTTC. Its protein is CASSLAGQGGETQYF.

This chain connects TRBV6-5 to TRBJ1-3; D not resolved. This CDR3 comprises 14 residues. Trimming cost V 2 bases and J 0 bases, with 5 bases left between them. Germline V lookup: CDR1 MNHEY, CDR2 SVGAGI. CDR3 DNA: TGTGCCAGCAGTTACGTAGCCTCTGGAAACACCATATATTTT. This encodes CASSYVASGNTIYF.

This chain connects TRBV6-2 or TRBV6-3 to TRBJ2-3; perhaps TRBD2 as D (6 bases). Germline CDR1 reads MNHEY; CDR2 reads SVGEGT. V lost 3 bases, J lost 4 bases, and 14 bases lay in between. The CDR3 is 15 residues long. CDR3 sequence: CASSYREMSADTQYF. CDR3 nucleotides: TGTGCCAGCAGTTATCGGGAGATGAGTGCAGATACGCAGTATTTT.

The V and J genes are TRBV6-5 and TRBJ2-7; possible D gene TRBD2, 6 bases. Germline V gives CDR1 MNHEY, CDR2 SVGAGI. Trimming removed 7 bases from V and 0 bases from J, with 10 bases in between. The CDR3 covers 13 residues. The CDR3 protein is CASTLASSYEQYF. The CDR3 bases are TGTGCCAGCACGCTAGCGAGCTCCTACGAGCAGTACTTC.

The chain recombines TRBV14 with TRBJ2-1, with TRBD2 matching over 13 bases. Unmatched junction bases numbered 6, after V lost 4 bases and J lost 9 bases. CDR1 is SGHDN and CDR2 is FVKESK in the germline V gene. The CDR3 has 15 amino acids. The DNA for the CDR3 is TGTGCCAGCAGCCTTGGACTAGCGGGAGATATTGAGCAGTTCTTC. Translating gives CASSLGLAGDIEQFF.

This chain links TRBV4-3 with TRBJ2-3; 12 bases are shared with TRBD2. Germline V lookup: CDR1 LGHNA, CDR2 YSLEER. The CDR3 totals 14 residues. The J segment lost 6 bases and the V segment lost 3 bases, leaving 1 base of the junction unmatched. CDR3 sequence (DNA): TGCGCCAGCAGCCACGGACTAGCGGGGGATACGCAGTATTTT. The encoded protein is CASSHGLAGDTQYF.

The rearrangement links TRBV7-9 to TRBJ1-1; D remains unclear. The germline CDR1 and CDR2 sequences are SEHNR and FQNEAQ (reference sequence). V lost 1 base and J lost 4, with 7 bases in between. The CDR3 runs 13 residues. The CDR3 region is CASSLVETTEAFF. Written as DNA, the CDR3 is TGTGCCAGCAGCTTAGTGGAGACCACTGAAGCTTTCTTT. Full variable domain (missing parts from reference TRBV7-9 and TRBJ1-1): DTGVSQNPRHKITKRGQNVTFRCDPISEHNRLYWYRQTLGQGPEFLTYFQNEAQLEKSRLLSDRFSAERPKGSFSTLEIQRTEQGDSAMYLCASSLVETTEAFFGQGTRLTVV.

The V call is TRBV11-3, the J call TRBJ2-1; 14 bases fit TRBD2. This CDR3 contains 17 residues. Per germline, CDR1 SGHNT and CDR2 YENEEA. V lost 5 bases, J lost 10 bases, and 13 bases stayed unmatched. CDR3 DNA: TGTGCCAGCAGCCATAGATGGGGGACTAGCGGGGGCATCGAGCAGTTCTTC. This codes for CASSHRWGTSGGIEQFF. The full variable domain, its missing parts supplied by reference TRBV11-3 and TRBJ2-1, is EAGVVQSPRYKIIEKKQPVAFWCNPISGHNTLYWYLQNLGQGPELLIRYENEEAVDDSQLPKDRFSAERLKGVDSTLKIQPAELGDSAVYLCASSHRWGTSGGIEQFFGPGTRLTVL.

The chain joins TRBV19 to TRBJ2-3, with D tentatively TRBD1 (6 bases). CDR3 length: 16 residues. Deletions cut 3 bases from V and 0 bases from J, with 13 bases between. CDR1 and CDR2 from the germline V gene are LNHDA and SQIVND (reference sequence). CDR3 loop: CASSMGDTISTDTQYF. CDR3 DNA sequence: TGTGCCAGTAGTATGGGGGACACCATTAGCACAGATACGCAGTATTTT.

The rearrangement uses TRBV9 and TRBJ2-5; 9 nucleotides line up with TRBD2. V gave up 3 bases and J gave up 3 bases; unmatched junction bases: 3. The V gene's germline CDR1 is SGDLS and CDR2 YYNGEE. The CDR3 extends over 14 amino acids. As DNA, the CDR3 is TGTGCCAGCAGCGCGAAGCGGGGGGAAGAGACCCAGTACTTC. Its translation is CASSAKRGEETQYF.

V usage is TRBV12-3 or TRBV12-4 and J usage is TRBJ1-6, with D possibly being TRBD1 (5 bases). This CDR3 is built from 12 residues. Trimming took 4 bases from V and 10 from J, leaving 8 bases between them. In DNA form, the CDR3 reads TGTGCCAGCAGTTCTTACAGGTCACCCCTCCACTTT. Translating it yields CASSSYRSPLHF.

The chain uses TRBV19 and TRBJ2-1; 12 bases are a match to TRBD2. This CDR3 has 17 amino acids. With 3 bases clipped from V and 1 base from J, the junction kept 4 bases outside the gene matches. CDR1 LNHDA and CDR2 SQIVND come from the germline V gene (reference sequence). For the CDR3, the DNA is TGTGCCAGTAGTATCATGGGACTAGCGGGTTCCTACAATGAGCAGTTCTTC. Translation: CASSIMGLAGSYNEQFF.

The table lists this clone with a few counts. V and J are TRBV2 and TRBJ1-3; D not resolved. The ends were cut back, 6 bases at V and 0 bases at J, with 9 bases in the middle. CDR1 is SNHLY and CDR2 is FYNNEI in the germline V gene. The CDR3 length is 14 residues. CDR3 region: CASRSGFSGNTIYF. In DNA, the CDR3 is TGTGCCAGCAGGTCGGGGTTCTCTGGAAACACCATATATTTT. The entire variable domain, with the rest obtained from reference TRBV2 and TRBJ1-3, is as follows: EPEVTQTPSHQVTQMGQEVILRCVPISNHLYFYWYRQILGQKVEFLVSFYNNEISEKSEIFDDQFSVERPDGSNFTLKIRSTKLEDSAMYFCASRSGFSGNTIYFGEGSWLTVV.

The count of this clone is one. The V call is TRBV19, the J call TRBJ1-4; D perhaps matches TRBD1 (6 bases). This CDR3 spans 16 amino acids. V was cut by 6 bases and J by 0 bases, with 14 bases left in between. The V gene's germline CDR1 is LNHDA and CDR2 SQIVND (reference sequence). In DNA form, the CDR3 reads TGTGCCAGTAGCTCCCGGACAGAAGCAACTAATGAAAAACTGTTTTTT. This encodes CASSSRTEATNEKLFF.

This clone occurred once. The chain recombines TRBV19 with TRBJ2-1; D not resolved. The CDR3 has 11 residues. V was shortened by 6 bases and J by 9 bases, with 9 bases between the two germline ends. Germline V gene sequence: CDR1 LNHDA, CDR2 SQIVND (reference sequence). CDR3 bases: TGTGCCAGTAGCATCAGAAGTGAGCAGTTCTTC. As protein: CASSIRSEQFF.

The chain couples TRBV5-1 to TRBJ2-7; tentatively, D is TRBD1 (5 bases). Germline V gene lookup returns CDR1 SGHRS and CDR2 YFSETQ. The V end lost 4 bases, the J end lost 0 bases, and 17 bases lay between the germline ends. The CDR3 length is 16 residues. CDR3 sequence: CASSLTRTIGSYEQYF. Here the CDR3 DNA reads TGCGCCAGCAGCCTAACCCGGACAATCGGCTCCTACGAGCAGTACTTC.

The chain employs TRBV7-3 and TRBJ2-1; D not certain. The ends were cut back, 2 bases at V and 1 base at J, with 3 bases in the middle. The CDR3 runs to 13 residues. The V gene's germline CDR1 is SGHTA and CDR2 FQGTGA. In DNA, the CDR3 is TGTGCCAGCAGCTTACAGTCCTACAATGAGCAGTTCTTC. Amino acids: CASSLQSYNEQFF.